This T cell receptor beta chain originates from a study of shared clonotypes between healthy human individuals. Method: immunoSEQ multiplex PCR; TCRdb's copy keeps in-frame clones and lacks some. The table shows a few million clones, with 85% to 95% occurring only once. Terminally differentiated effector memory CD45RA+ cells were left out of the naive CD8 fraction, which was CD45RO-negative and positively selected for CCR7. This clone turned up a few times. Germline CDR1 reads SEHNR; CDR2 reads FQNEAQ (reference sequence). The CDR3 has 15 amino acids. The V end was cut by 5 bases, the J end by 7 bases, with 18 bases between.

The sample comprised naive CD8+ T cells from PBMCs. This TCR was sampled from a young man in good health. Some clones in this sample may be carry-over from other donors' samples. The chain employs TRBV7-9 and TRBJ2-4, with a weak D call TRBD1 (5 bases). CDR3 nucleotide sequence: TGTGCCAGCAGCCCCCCCCAGGGTCCCCCCAACATTCAGTACTTC. It translates to CASSPPQGPPNIQYF.